This entry lists 8 T cell receptor beta chains sequenced from one sample in a study of blood T cell repertoires in COVID-19. TCRdb keeps only in-frame clones here, not all; method: immunoSEQ multiplex PCR. Of some 170,000 clones listed, around nine tenths are singletons. Source material: peripheral blood. These receptors all come from a woman in her seventies with COVID-19, enrolled during active disease.

This chain links TRBV6-6 with TRBJ2-7; D is perhaps TRBD1 (5 bases). Trimming removed 3 bases at V and 0 bases at J, with 9 bases between. CDR1 and CDR2 from the germline V gene are MNHNY and SVGAGI (reference sequence). The CDR3 length is 14 residues. In DNA, the CDR3 is TGTGCCAGCAGTTATTCGACAGTCTCCTACGAGCAGTACTTC. Translated: CASSYSTVSYEQYF.

The chain couples TRBV10-3 to TRBJ2-7; D remains unclear. This CDR3 region has 12 residues. Germline assignment: CDR1 ENHRY and CDR2 SYGVKD. V lost 0 bases to trimming and J lost 5 bases, with 5 bases between them. The CDR3 is CAISESSDEQYF. CDR3 bases: TGTGCCATCAGTGAGTCCTCGGACGAGCAGTACTTC.

The chain is built from TRBV6-2 or TRBV6-3 and TRBJ2-2, with D uncertain. The germline V and J ends were trimmed by 2 bases and 9 bases, with 13 bases remaining between them. Germline V gives CDR1 MNHEY, CDR2 SVGEGT. There are 14 residues in the CDR3. The CDR3: CASSYPETYRELFF. As DNA, the CDR3 is TGTGCCAGCAGTTACCCTGAGACTTATCGGGAGCTGTTTTTT.

V and J are TRBV4-1 and TRBJ2-1, with D perhaps TRBD1 (5 bases). V was clipped by 4 bases and J by 4 bases, with 11 bases between them. CDR1 is MGHRA and CDR2 is YSYEKL in the germline V gene. CDR3 length: 14 amino acids. The CDR3 region is CASSRDSFYNEQFF. In nucleotides, the CDR3 is TGCGCCAGCAGCCGTGACAGTTTTTACAATGAGCAGTTCTTC.

The chain couples TRBV11-2 to TRBJ1-2; no clear D. Germline assignment: CDR1 SGHAT and CDR2 FQNNGV. The V end was cut by 3 bases, the J end by 2 bases, with 13 bases between. The CDR3 length is 15 residues. CDR3 residues: CASSFNEGRNYGYTF. The CDR3 DNA reads TGTGCCAGCAGCTTTAATGAGGGCAGGAACTATGGCTACACCTTC.

J is TRBJ2-7 and V is TRBV29-1; D remains ambiguous. Germline V CDR1 and CDR2: SQVTM, ANQGSEA. The CDR3 contains 13 residues. V was clipped by 1 base and J by 4 bases, with 11 bases between them. CDR3 DNA sequence: TGCAGCGTTGAAGGCCGCCTAGGATACGAGCAGTACTTC. Amino acid sequence: CSVEGRLGYEQYF.

This chain joins TRBV15 and TRBJ2-3, with 7 bases matching TRBD2. The CDR3 sequence is 15 residues long. V was clipped by 0 bases and J by 0 bases; unmatched bases: 0. Germline CDR1 reads LNHNV; CDR2 reads YYDKDF (reference sequence). CDR3 protein: CATSRDGRSTDTQYF. The CDR3, as DNA: TGTGCCACCAGCAGAGACGGGAGGAGCACAGATACGCAGTATTTT.

The chain combines TRBV5-6 with TRBJ2-1; a weak D match, TRBD2 (5 bases). Germline CDR1 and CDR2: SGHDT and YYEEEE. CDR3 length: 11 residues. V shed 3 bases and J shed 9 bases, with 7 bases lying between them. DNA of the CDR3: TGTGCCAGCAGCTCACTAGTTGAGCAGTTCTTC. Translated, it gives CASSSLVEQFF.